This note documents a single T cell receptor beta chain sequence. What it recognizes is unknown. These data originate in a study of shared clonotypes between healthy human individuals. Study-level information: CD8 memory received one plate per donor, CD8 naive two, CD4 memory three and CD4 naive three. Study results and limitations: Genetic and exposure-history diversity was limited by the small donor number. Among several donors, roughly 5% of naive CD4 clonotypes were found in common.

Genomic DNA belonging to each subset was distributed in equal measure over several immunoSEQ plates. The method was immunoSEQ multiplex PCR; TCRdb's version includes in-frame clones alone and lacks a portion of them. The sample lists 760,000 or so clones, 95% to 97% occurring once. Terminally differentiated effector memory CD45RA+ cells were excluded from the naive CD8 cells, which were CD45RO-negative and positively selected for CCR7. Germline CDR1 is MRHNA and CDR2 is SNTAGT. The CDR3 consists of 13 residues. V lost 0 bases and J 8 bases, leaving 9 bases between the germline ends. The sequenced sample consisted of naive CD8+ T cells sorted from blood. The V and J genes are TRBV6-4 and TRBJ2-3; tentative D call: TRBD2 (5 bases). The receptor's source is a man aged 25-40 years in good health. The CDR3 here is CASSDSNEGTQYF. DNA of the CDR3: TGTGCCAGCAGTGACTCGAATGAGGGTACGCAGTATTTT.